This T cell receptor beta chain was captured in a study of control samples from healthy donors and cancer patients. Libraries were prepared by immunoSEQ multiplex PCR; TCRdb keeps only in-frame clonotypes and omits some of them. Here the sample spans over 100,000 clones, roughly 90% being singletons. The receptor comes from a woman between 50 and 59 years old in good health. The sequenced sample was blood.

In nucleotides, the CDR3 is TGTGCCAGCGTCGACAGGGGTTACATGAACACTGAAGCTTTCTTT. Translation: CASVDRGYMNTEAFF. This sequence joins TRBV7-9 and TRBJ1-1, with TRBD1 identical over 8 bases. V dropped 8 bases and J dropped 0; count of bases not matched to a gene: 8. This CDR3 contains 15 residues. Per the germline V gene, CDR1 is SEHNR and CDR2 is FQNEAQ (reference sequence).